Following are 18 T cell receptor beta chains from one sample sequenced in a study of T cell responses to AZD1222 COVID-19 vaccine. Only in-frame clones appear in the TCRdb table, and some are missing; sequencing was by immunoSEQ multiplex PCR. This sample has approximately 61,000 clones, with around 85% found just once. Source: peripheral blood, taken 28 days after the second AZD1222 dose. All receptors derive from an adult who received the AZD1222 COVID-19 vaccine.

The chain joins TRBV12-2 to TRBJ1-1. TRBV12-2 is marked as a pseudogene. This CDR3 has 13 amino acids. CDR3 amino acids: CASRPRRSIEAFF. CDR3 coding DNA: TGTGCAAGTCGCCCAAGGAGGTCTATTGAAGCTTTCTTT.

The chain recombines TRBV5-6 with TRBJ2-7; no firm D call. The CDR3 has 13 amino acids. Trimming stripped 2 bases from V and 7 bases from J, with 13 bases between. Germline CDR1 reads SGHDT; CDR2 reads YYEEEE. The CDR3 nucleotides read TGTGCCAGCAGCTTAACGACGGTGATGGAGCAGTACTTC. This translates into CASSLTTVMEQYF.

The chain employs TRBV30 and TRBJ2-7; maybe TRBD2 (6 bases). Deletions cut 2 bases from V and 4 bases from J, with 9 bases between. The CDR3 runs 12 residues. Germline V gene sequence: CDR1 GTSNPN, CDR2 SVGIG (reference sequence). CDR3 coding DNA: TGTGCCTGGAGTTCGGGAGTTTACGAGCAGTACTTC. The encoded protein is CAWSSGVYEQYF.

The rearrangement joins TRBV2 to TRBJ2-1; 9 bases align to TRBD1. J lost 5 bases, V lost 6 bases, and 2 bases had no gene match. Looked up from germline, CDR1 is SNHLY and CDR2 is FYNNEI. The CDR3 runs 13 residues. DNA of the CDR3: TGTGCCAGCAGGCGGACAGGGGACAATGAGCAGTTCTTC. The encoded protein is CASRRTGDNEQFF.

V is TRBV28 and J is TRBJ1-5; 8 bases match TRBD1. The CDR3 runs 14 residues. V was clipped by 5 bases and J by 7 bases; unmatched bases: 7. Per the germline V gene, CDR1 is MDHEN and CDR2 is SYDVKM. The CDR3 DNA sequence: TGTGCCAGCAGTCTTACAGGGGGGGGACAGCCCCAGCATTTT. This codes for CASSLTGGGQPQHF.

The V call is TRBV28, the J call TRBJ2-7; a possible D gene is TRBD1 (6 bases). This CDR3 is built from 14 residues. CDR1 is MDHEN and CDR2 is SYDVKM in the germline V gene. V was clipped by 3 bases and J by 7 bases, with 16 bases between them. This chain's CDR3 is CASSFNRVGVEQYF. The DNA for the CDR3 is TGTGCCAGCAGTTTCAACAGGGTAGGGGTGGAGCAGTACTTC.

CDR3 in amino acids: CASSLGDNTGELFF. CDR3 bases: TGTGCCAGCAGCTTAGGGGATAACACCGGGGAGCTGTTTTTT. The chain joins TRBV7-2 to TRBJ2-2, with D hard to call. The CDR3 spans 14 residues. The V end was cut by 1 base, the J end by 2 bases, with 5 bases between. The germline CDR1 and CDR2 sequences are SGHTA and FQGNSA.

The rearrangement uses TRBV11-2 and TRBJ2-2; 8 bases fit TRBD2. After removal of 5 bases from V and 2 bases from J, the junction contained 7 bases not matched to a gene. This CDR3 comprises 16 residues. From germline, CDR1 is SGHAT and CDR2 FQNNGV. The CDR3 nucleotides are TGTGCCAGCAGCGCCGGGGGGGGAAGCAACACCGGGGAGCTGTTTTTT. Its protein is CASSAGGGSNTGELFF.

This chain links TRBV27 with TRBJ1-5; the D gene is possibly TRBD1 (5 bases). Per the germline V gene, CDR1 is MNHEY and CDR2 is SMNVEV (reference sequence). The V and J ends lost 2 bases and 3 bases respectively, with 8 bases between them. The CDR3 has 14 amino acids. The CDR3 DNA follows: TGTGCCAGCAGTTTACTGGGGGACAATCAGCCCCAGCATTTT. Protein product: CASSLLGDNQPQHF.

DNA of the CDR3: TGTGCCAGCAGTTACTCGGATAGCACCTACGAGCAGTACTTC. It is translated as CASSYSDSTYEQYF. The V gene is TRBV6-2 or TRBV6-3, the J gene TRBJ2-7; D gene uncertain. Germline V lookup: CDR1 MNHEY, CDR2 SVGEGT. Trimming took off 0 bases at V and 2 bases at J, with 8 bases between the two ends. The length of the CDR3 is 14 residues.

This clone was recorded once. The rearrangement links TRBV5-3 to TRBJ2-1; TRBD2 matches at 9 bases. TRBV5-3 belongs to the ORF category, with a function that is uncertain. The ends lost 4 bases at V and 8 bases at J; junction bases unmatched: 7. The CDR3 spans 14 residues. The CDR3 DNA reads as TGTGCCAGAAGCCTAGCGGGACCCGCGGATGAGCAGTTCTTC. It specifies CARSLAGPADEQFF.

This rearrangement joins TRBV11-3 to TRBJ1-1, with 8 bases identical to TRBD1. The V segment lost 4 bases and the J segment 5 bases; nucleotides outside the gene matches: 9. This CDR3 has 15 amino acids. Per the germline V gene, CDR1 is SGHNT and CDR2 is YENEEA. The CDR3 loop reads CASSSGQAVGTEAFF. The CDR3 nucleotides read TGTGCCAGCAGCTCGGGACAGGCGGTAGGAACTGAAGCTTTCTTT. The full variable domain, its missing parts supplied by reference TRBV11-3 and TRBJ1-1, is EAGVVQSPRYKIIEKKQPVAFWCNPISGHNTLYWYLQNLGQGPELLIRYENEEAVDDSQLPKDRFSAERLKGVDSTLKIQPAELGDSAVYLCASSSGQAVGTEAFFGQGTRLTVV.

The chain has TRBV7-2 and TRBJ1-1, with D possibly TRBD1 on 5 matching bases. V was shortened by 2 bases and J by 11 bases, with 15 bases between the two germline ends. The germline V gene encodes CDR1 SGHTA and CDR2 FQGNSA. CDR3 length: 13 residues. The CDR3 DNA is TGTGCCAGCAGCTTAAGCCGGGGGGGGACGGCTTTCTTT. It encodes CASSLSRGGTAFF.

The chain links TRBV19 to TRBJ2-7; TRBD1 matches at 7 bases. The germline CDR1 and CDR2 sequences are LNHDA and SQIVND (reference sequence). The CDR3 has 11 residues. The V and J ends lost 9 bases and 2 bases, in that order; junction bases with no gene match: 1. The CDR3 spells CASQGAYEQYF. In DNA form, the CDR3 reads TGTGCCAGCCAGGGGGCCTACGAGCAGTACTTC.

The chain recombines TRBV19 with TRBJ2-1; 7 nucleotides line up with TRBD1. Germline V lookup: CDR1 LNHDA, CDR2 SQIVND (reference sequence). J was trimmed by 3 bases and V by 5 bases; bases with no gene match: 10. This CDR3 is built from 16 residues. The chain's CDR3 is CASSPPGQIFYNEQFF. The CDR3 region has the DNA TGTGCCAGTAGTCCGCCGGGACAGATATTCTACAATGAGCAGTTCTTC.

The chain uses TRBV5-1 and TRBJ2-6; D possibly corresponds to TRBD2 (6 bases). Germline values: CDR1 SGHRS, CDR2 YFSETQ. V was clipped by 4 bases and J by 2 bases, with 13 bases between them. CDR3 length equals 16 residues. CDR3 sequence: CASSLGTHPGANVLTF. The CDR3 DNA is TGCGCCAGCAGCCTGGGGACTCACCCTGGGGCCAACGTCCTGACTTTC.

A remark on this clone: An end of the junction differs from the germline gene, which may be a read error. The chain employs TRBV4-1 and TRBJ2-7; 8 bases map to TRBD1. CDR1 and CDR2 from the germline V gene are MGHRA and YSYEKL. This CDR3 is 13 amino acids long. In DNA, the CDR3 is TGCGCCAGCAGCCAGACGCCTGGACAGGGTAACTTCTTC. Encoded protein: CASSQTPGQGNFF.

V and J are TRBV30 and TRBJ2-2, with D tentatively TRBD1 (6 bases). CDR3 length: 15 residues. Trimming cost V 8 bases and J 8 bases, with 24 bases left between them. Germline CDR1 is GTSNPN and CDR2 is SVGIG (reference sequence). The CDR3 DNA sequence: TGTGCCGCGACAGGTCCGGGTCGAGCCTGGGGGGAGCTGTTTTTT. Its translation: CAATGPGRAWGELFF.